This T cell receptor beta chain was obtained from a study of shared T cell receptors in the human thymus. V lost 4 bases to trimming and J lost 2 bases, with 12 bases between them. This CDR3 spans 15 amino acids. CDR1 is MDHEN, CDR2 SYDVKM, per germline. Using immunoSEQ multiplex PCR, the repertoire was profiled, and TCRdb retains in-frame clones only, with some absent. The sample yields 550,000 to 800,000 clones, approximately 85% seen once. These data also featured in a second study, about human thymus T cells.

The sequenced sample consisted of thymocytes. This chain connects TRBV28 to TRBJ1-5; possible D gene TRBD1, 5 bases. This TCR was sampled from a girl under three years old with a congenital heart defect. CDR3 nucleotide sequence: TGTGCCAGCAGTTCCAGGGTTAAGCGCAATCAGCCCCAGCATTTT. Translating gives CASSSRVKRNQPQHF.